These 4 T cell receptor beta chains came from one sample sequenced in a study of T cell changes during pregnancy in multiple sclerosis. Repertoires were generated with immunoSEQ multiplex PCR, while TCRdb's copy carries only in-frame clones and drops some. The sample lists about 40,000 clones; roughly 87% were seen once. The sample consisted of CD4+ T cells from peripheral blood mononuclear cells, taken in the first trimester of pregnancy. These receptors were taken from a female donor with multiple sclerosis, enrolled in a pregnancy study.

The rearrangement joins TRBV4-1 to TRBJ2-7; possible D gene TRBD2, 6 bases. Trimming shortened V by 6 bases and J by 2 bases, and 20 bases separated the two germline ends. This CDR3 is 16 amino acids long. Looked up from germline, CDR1 is MGHRA and CDR2 is YSYEKL. DNA of the CDR3: TGCGCCAGCAGTCGCGGGGCGGACGCTTTTCCCTACGAGCAGTACTTC. Protein product: CASSRGADAFPYEQYF.

The chain recombines TRBV7-2 with TRBJ1-5; no reliable D call. The CDR3 is 13 amino acids. Germline-derived CDR1 and CDR2 are SGHTA and FQGNSA. Trimming took off 8 bases at V and 6 bases at J, with 14 bases between the two ends. The CDR3 protein is CASGSGIRQPQHF. The CDR3 nucleotides read TGTGCCAGCGGGTCAGGAATCCGTCAGCCCCAGCATTTT.

The rearrangement uses TRBV15 and TRBJ1-2, with D unclear. CDR3 length: 16 amino acids. The V gene lost 0 bases and the J gene lost 4 bases, with 15 bases spanning the gap. Germline V gene lookup returns CDR1 LNHNV and CDR2 YYDKDF (reference sequence). CDR3 amino acids: CATSRDSVGVTYGYTF. CDR3 coding DNA: TGTGCCACCAGCAGAGATTCCGTCGGGGTAACCTATGGCTACACCTTC.

J is TRBJ2-5 and V is TRBV18, with D tentatively TRBD2 (7 bases). The CDR3 runs 15 residues. CDR1 KGHSH and CDR2 LQKENI come from the germline V gene. V shed 5 bases and J shed 5 bases, with 18 bases lying between them. CDR3 amino acids: CASSSQRGGMETQYF. For the CDR3, the DNA is TGTGCCAGCTCATCACAGCGCGGGGGCATGGAGACCCAGTACTTC.